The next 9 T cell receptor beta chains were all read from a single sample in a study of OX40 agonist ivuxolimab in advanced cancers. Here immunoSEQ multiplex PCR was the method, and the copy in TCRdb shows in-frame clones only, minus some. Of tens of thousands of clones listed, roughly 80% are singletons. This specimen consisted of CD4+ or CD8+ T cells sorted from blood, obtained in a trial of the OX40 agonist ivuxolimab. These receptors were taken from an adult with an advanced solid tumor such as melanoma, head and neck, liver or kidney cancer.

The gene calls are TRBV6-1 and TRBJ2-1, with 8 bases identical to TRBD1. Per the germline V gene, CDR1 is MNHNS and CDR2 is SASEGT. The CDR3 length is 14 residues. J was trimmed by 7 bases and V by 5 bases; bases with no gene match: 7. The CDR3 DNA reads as TGTGCCAGCAGTAAGACAGGGGCGGTAAATGAGCAGTTCTTC. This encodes CASSKTGAVNEQFF.

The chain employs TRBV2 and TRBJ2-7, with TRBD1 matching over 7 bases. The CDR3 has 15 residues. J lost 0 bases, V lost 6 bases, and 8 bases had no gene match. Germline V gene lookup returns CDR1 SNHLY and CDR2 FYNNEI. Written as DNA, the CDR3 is TGTGCCAGCAGGGACCCGGGACAGAACTCCTACGAGCAGTACTTC. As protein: CASRDPGQNSYEQYF.

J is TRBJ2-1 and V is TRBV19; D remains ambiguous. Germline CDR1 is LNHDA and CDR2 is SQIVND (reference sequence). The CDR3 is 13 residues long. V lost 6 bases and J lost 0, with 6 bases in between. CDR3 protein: CASSGSSYNEQFF. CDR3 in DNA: TGTGCCAGTAGCGGTTCCTCCTACAATGAGCAGTTCTTC.

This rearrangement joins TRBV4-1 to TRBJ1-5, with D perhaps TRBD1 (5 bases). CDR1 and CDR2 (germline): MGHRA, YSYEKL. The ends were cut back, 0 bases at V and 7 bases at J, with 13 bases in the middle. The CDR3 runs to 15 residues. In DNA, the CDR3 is TGCGCCAGCAGCCAAGATCGGCAGGGAGGACAGCCCCAGCATTTT. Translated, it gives CASSQDRQGGQPQHF.

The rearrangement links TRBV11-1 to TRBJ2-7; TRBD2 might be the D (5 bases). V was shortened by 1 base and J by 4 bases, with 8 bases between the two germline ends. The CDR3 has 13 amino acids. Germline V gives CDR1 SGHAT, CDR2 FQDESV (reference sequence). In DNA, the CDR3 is TGTGCCAGCAGCTTAGGGGGAGTATACGAGCAGTACTTC. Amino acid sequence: CASSLGGVYEQYF.

The CDR3: CASSLGEGVTYGYTF. The DNA for the CDR3 is TGTGCCAGCAGCTTAGGAGAAGGGGTTACCTATGGCTACACCTTC. The rearrangement links TRBV7-6 to TRBJ1-2; D may be TRBD1 (5 bases). The CDR3 runs to 15 residues. V dropped 1 base and J dropped 4 bases, with 13 bases sitting between them. In germline, CDR1 is SGHVS, CDR2 FNYEAQ.

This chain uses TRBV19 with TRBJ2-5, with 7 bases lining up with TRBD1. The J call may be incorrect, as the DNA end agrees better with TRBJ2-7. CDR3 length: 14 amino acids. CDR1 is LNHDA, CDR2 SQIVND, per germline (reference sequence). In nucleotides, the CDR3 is TGTGCCAGTAGTATAGGGGACAGCTCCTACGAGCAGTACTTC. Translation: CASSIGDSSYEQYF.

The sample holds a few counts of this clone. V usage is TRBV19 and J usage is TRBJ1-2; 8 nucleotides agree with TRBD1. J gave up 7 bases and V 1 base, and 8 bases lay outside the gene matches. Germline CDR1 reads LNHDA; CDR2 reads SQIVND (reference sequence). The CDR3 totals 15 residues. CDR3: CASSIAWQGAGGYTF. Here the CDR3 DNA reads TGTGCCAGTAGTATAGCGTGGCAGGGGGCCGGTGGCTACACCTTC.

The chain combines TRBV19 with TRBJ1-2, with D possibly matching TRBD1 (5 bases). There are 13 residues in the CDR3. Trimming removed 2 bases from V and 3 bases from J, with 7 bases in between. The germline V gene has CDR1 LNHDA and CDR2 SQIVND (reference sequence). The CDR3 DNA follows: TGTGCCAGTAGTATACAGGGCTACTATGGCTACACCTTC. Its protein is CASSIQGYYGYTF.